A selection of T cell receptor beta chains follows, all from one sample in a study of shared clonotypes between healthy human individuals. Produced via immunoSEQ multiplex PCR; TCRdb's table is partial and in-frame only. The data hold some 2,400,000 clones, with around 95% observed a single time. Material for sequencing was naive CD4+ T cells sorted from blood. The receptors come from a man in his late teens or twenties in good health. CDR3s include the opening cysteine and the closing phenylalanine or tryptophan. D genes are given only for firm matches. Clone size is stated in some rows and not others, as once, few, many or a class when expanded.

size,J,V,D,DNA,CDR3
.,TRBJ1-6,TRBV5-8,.,TGTGCCAGCAGCTTTAGCTGGCCATATTCACCCCTCCACTTT,CASSFSWPYSPLHF
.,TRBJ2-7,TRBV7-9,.,TGTGCCAGCAGCTCCGGGGGCGGGACGCCAAAATCAAACTTC,CASSSGGGTPKSNF
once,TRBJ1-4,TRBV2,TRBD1,TGTGCCAGCAGTTCCAGAAAGGGGGCGCGGGCTAATGAAAAACTGTTTTTT,CASSSRKGARANEKLFF
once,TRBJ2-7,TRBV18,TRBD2,TGTGCCAGCTCACCAATGGCGGGAGAGTTGGGGTACTTC,CASSPMAGELGYF
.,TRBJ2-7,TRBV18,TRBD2,TGTGCCAGCTCACCACTGAGCGGGGGGTACGAGCAGTACTTC,CASSPLSGGYEQYF
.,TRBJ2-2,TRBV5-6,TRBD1,TGTGCCAGCAGCTTTTATAGGGACAGAGTTACCGGGGAGCTGTTTTTT,CASSFYRDRVTGELFF
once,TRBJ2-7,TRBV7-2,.,TGTGCCAGCAGCCCAGACAGGAACCTCGGGGGGCAGTACTTC,CASSPDRNLGGQYF
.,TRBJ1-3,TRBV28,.,TGTGCCAGCAGTTTTACAGGGTTTTCAGGGAACACCATATATTTT,CASSFTGFSGNTIYF
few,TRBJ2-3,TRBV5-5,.,TGTGCCAGCAGCTTGACAGCTAGCACAGATACGCAGTATTTT,CASSLTASTDTQYF
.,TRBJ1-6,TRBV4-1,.,TGCGCCAGCAGCCAAGTGGAACAGGGCCATTCACCCCTCCACTTT,CASSQVEQGHSPLHF
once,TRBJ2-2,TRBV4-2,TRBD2,TGTGCCAGCAGCCCAGCGGGGATGAACACCGGGGAGCTGTTTTTT,CASSPAGMNTGELFF
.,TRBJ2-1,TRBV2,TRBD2,TGTGCCAGCAGTGAACTAGCGGGGGGGTCCTACAATGAGCAGTTCTTC,CASSELAGGSYNEQFF
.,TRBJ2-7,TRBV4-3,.,TGCGCCACTAGTGCCGGGAAGGTGGAGCAGTACTTC,CATSAGKVEQYF
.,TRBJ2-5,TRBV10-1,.,TGCGCCAGCAGGGGGCCTAAAGAGACCCAGTACTTC,CASRGPKETQYF
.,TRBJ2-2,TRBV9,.,TGTGCCAGCAGCGTAGTCCTAAACACCGGGGAGCTGTTTTTT,CASSVVLNTGELFF
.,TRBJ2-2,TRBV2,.,TGTGCCAGCACGCGAGCCCGGGGCACCGGGGAGCTGTTTTTT,CASTRARGTGELFF
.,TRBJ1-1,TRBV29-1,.,TGCAGCGTTGAAGATAAGGCAGGGTGGGCAGGAACTGAAGCTTTCTTT,CSVEDKAGWAGTEAFF
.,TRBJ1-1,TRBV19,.,TGTGCCAGTAGTATAGTGCGGGTTCGGGCTGAAGCTTTCTTT,CASSIVRVRAEAFF
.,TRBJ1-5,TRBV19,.,TGTGCCAGTAGCCAAAAGGTCCAGAAAGACGGTAGCAATCAGCCCCAGCATTTT,CASSQKVQKDGSNQPQHF
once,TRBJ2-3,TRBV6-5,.,TGTGCCAGCAGTTACTCGGCCCAGGGCCGACCGTATTTT,CASSYSAQGRPYF
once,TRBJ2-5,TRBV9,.,TGTGCCAGCAGGGGGGCAGGGGACGAGACCCAGTACTTC,CASRGAGDETQYF
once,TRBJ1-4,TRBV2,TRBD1,TGTGCCAGCAGTGAACGGTCAGCGCGGGACAGGGCTAACGAAAAACTGTTTTTT,CASSERSARDRANEKLFF
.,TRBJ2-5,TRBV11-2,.,TGTGCCAGCAGCTTAGGAGCCAGGGGAAAAGAGACCCAGTACTTC,CASSLGARGKETQYF
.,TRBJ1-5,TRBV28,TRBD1,TGTGCCAGCAGTAGACAGGGTCTACAGCCCCAGCATTTT,CASSRQGLQPQHF
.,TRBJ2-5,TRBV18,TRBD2,TGTGCCAGCTCACGGATGGGACTAGGAGAGACCCAGTACTTC,CASSRMGLGETQYF
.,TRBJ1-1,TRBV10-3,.,TGTGCCATCAGTGAGTCTTCGAACACTGAAGCTTTCTTT,CAISESSNTEAFF
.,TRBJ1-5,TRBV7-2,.,TGTGCCAGCAGCCCGGGGAGTACAGTCAATCAGCCCCAGCATTTT,CASSPGSTVNQPQHF
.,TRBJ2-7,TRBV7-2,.,TGTGCCAGCAGCTTAGGGCCGGGACGGCCGGGCGAGCAGTACTTC,CASSLGPGRPGEQYF
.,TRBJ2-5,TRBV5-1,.,TGCGCCAGCAGCTTGACGAGGGAGTACCAAGAGACCCAGTACTTC,CASSLTREYQETQYF
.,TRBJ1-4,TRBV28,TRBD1,TGTGCCAGCAGTGGAGGACCCGGCAGGGGGCAGGGGGAAAAACTGTTTTTT,CASSGGPGRGQGEKLFF
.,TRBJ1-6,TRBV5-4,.,TGTGCCAGCAGCTTGGAGGGCCACCCCAAACCCCTCCACTTT,CASSLEGHPKPLHF
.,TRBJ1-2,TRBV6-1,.,TGTGCCAGCAGTGAATCGGGGCACAACTATGGCTACACCTTC,CASSESGHNYGYTF
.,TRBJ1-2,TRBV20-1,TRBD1,TGCAGTGCGGACAGGGAGGGAGGCTACACCTTC,CSADREGGYTF
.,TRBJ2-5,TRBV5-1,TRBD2,TGCGCCAGCAGCTTGTCCGTTCTGAGTGTGGTTAGCGGGTCAGGGGAGACCCAGTACTTC,CASSLSVLSVVSGSGETQYF
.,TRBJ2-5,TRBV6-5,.,TGTGCCAGCAGCCTGGGACTCATCGGACAAGAGACCCAGTACTTC,CASSLGLIGQETQYF
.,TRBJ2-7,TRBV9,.,TGTGCCAGCAGCACTAGCTCCTACGAGCAGTACTTC,CASSTSSYEQYF
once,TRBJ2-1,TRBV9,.,TGTGCCAGCAGCGTAGGGGCGGGGGCTATTGAGCAGTTCTTC,CASSVGAGAIEQFF
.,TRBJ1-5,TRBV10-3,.,TGTGCCATCAGTGGGGAGGGTAGGGGCAATCAGCCCCAGCATTTT,CAISGEGRGNQPQHF
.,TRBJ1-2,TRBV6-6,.,TGTGCCAGCAGTCTCGCAGGGTGGGATGGCTACACCTTC,CASSLAGWDGYTF
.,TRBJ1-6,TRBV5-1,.,TGCGCCAGCAGCTTGGCGGACCTGTCGGGTTCACCCCTCCACTTT,CASSLADLSGSPLHF
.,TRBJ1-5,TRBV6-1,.,TGTGCCAGCAGTGTTGGGGGGATAGGGCAGCCCCAGCATTTT,CASSVGGIGQPQHF
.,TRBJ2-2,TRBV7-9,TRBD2,TGTGCCAGCAGAAAAGCGGGAGGGCAAAGAATCGGGGAGCTGTTTTTT,CASRKAGGQRIGELFF
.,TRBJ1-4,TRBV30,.,TGTGCCTGGAGTGGGGGGGAGCATGAAAAACTGTTTTTT,CAWSGGEHEKLFF
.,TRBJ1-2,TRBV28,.,TGTGCCAGCAGCGCCGGGACGAGGGGCTACACCTTC,CASSAGTRGYTF
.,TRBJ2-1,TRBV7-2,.,TGTGCCAGCAGCTTAGTCAGAGAGCAGTTCTTC,CASSLVREQFF
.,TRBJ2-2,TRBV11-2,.,TGTGCCAGCAGCTCCCCTCGACATTCCGGGGAGCTGTTTTTT,CASSSPRHSGELFF
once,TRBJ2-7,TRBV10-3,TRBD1,TGTGCCATCAGTGGAAGGACAGGGGGCATGGTTGGGTCCTACGAGCAGTACTTC,CAISGRTGGMVGSYEQYF
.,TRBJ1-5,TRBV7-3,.,TGTGCCAGCAGGGACCCGGGACGGCTTCTGTGGCCCCAGCATTTT,CASRDPGRLLWPQHF
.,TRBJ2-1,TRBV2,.,TGTGCCAGCAGTCTTGAACTGAGCTCCTACAATGAGCAGTTCTTC,CASSLELSSYNEQFF
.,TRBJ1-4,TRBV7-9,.,TGTGCCAGCAGCCTCGGGAACAGGGTTAATGAAAAACTGTTTTTT,CASSLGNRVNEKLFF
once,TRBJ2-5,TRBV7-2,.,TGTGCCAGCAGCTTATTCAACTTGGAAGAGACCCAGTACTTC,CASSLFNLEETQYF
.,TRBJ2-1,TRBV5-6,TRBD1,TGTGCCAGCAGCTTGACGGACAGGAGGTACAATGAGCAGTTCTTC,CASSLTDRRYNEQFF
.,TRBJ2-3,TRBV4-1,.,TGCGCCAGCAGCCGAGAACCGGGGTCACCTAGCACAGATACGCAGTATTTT,CASSREPGSPSTDTQYF
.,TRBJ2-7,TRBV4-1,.,TGCGCCAGCAGCCAAGTAGGAGCCGGATCCTACGAGCAGTACTTC,CASSQVGAGSYEQYF
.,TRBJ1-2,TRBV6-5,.,TGTGCCAGCAGTTACTCGGTGTCAGGCATTGGCTACACCTTC,CASSYSVSGIGYTF